The 5 T cell receptor beta chains reported below all come from one sample, sequenced in a study of control samples from healthy donors and cancer patients. Sequencing used immunoSEQ multiplex PCR; TCRdb keeps in-frame clones, though not all of them. The repertoire holds roughly 170,000 clones, 91% seen once, with 2% to 2.5% in the top ten. Sequences were obtained from blood. The receptors stem from a woman between 40 and 50 years old in good health.

The V gene is TRBV9, the J gene TRBJ1-1, with TRBD1 identical over 10 bases. The junction had 0 bases not matched to a gene; V was cut back by 0 bases and J by 1 base. In germline, CDR1 is SGDLS, CDR2 YYNGEE. The CDR3 contains 15 residues. The CDR3 loop is CASSVGTGGNTEAFF. CDR3 nucleotide sequence: TGTGCCAGCAGCGTAGGGACAGGGGGGAACACTGAAGCTTTCTTT.

J is TRBJ2-1 and V is TRBV2; a weak D match, TRBD2 (5 bases). This CDR3 has 11 amino acids. V lost 3 bases and J lost 13, with 10 bases in between. Germline-derived CDR1 and CDR2 are SNHLY and FYNNEI. The CDR3 bases are TGTGCCAGCAGTGACGGGGTAGCTCAGTTCTTC. Protein: CASSDGVAQFF.

The chain recombines TRBV7-9 with TRBJ2-7; 7 bases are shared with TRBD1. The CDR3 is 16 amino acids. Per germline, CDR1 SEHNR and CDR2 FQNEAQ (reference sequence). Trimming cost V 4 bases and J 2 bases; bases outside gene matches: 11. In nucleotides, the CDR3 is TGTGCCAGCAGCTCCGGGACAGCCTCACTAGCCTACGAGCAGTACTTC. It yields the protein CASSSGTASLAYEQYF.

V and J are TRBV7-6 and TRBJ2-1, with 14 bases fitting TRBD2. The germline V gene encodes CDR1 SGHVS and CDR2 FNYEAQ. V dropped 4 bases and J dropped 9; count of bases not matched to a gene: 8. The CDR3 has 16 residues. This CDR3 is CASSSRTSGGYGEQFF. CDR3 sequence (DNA): TGTGCCAGCAGCTCGAGGACTAGCGGGGGGTATGGTGAGCAGTTCTTC. The variable domain in full, with the rest retrieved from reference TRBV7-6 and TRBJ2-1, is GAGVSQSPRYKVTKRGQDVALRCDPISGHVSLYWYRQALGQGPEFLTYFNYEAQQDKSGLPNDRFSAERPEGSISTLTIQRTEQRDSAMYRCASSSRTSGGYGEQFFGPGTRLTVL.

J is TRBJ2-2 and V is TRBV24-1, with 8 positions matching TRBD1. Germline V gives CDR1 KGHDR, CDR2 SFDVKD. The trim removed 5 bases at V and 5 bases at J, leaving 9 bases unmatched. This CDR3 has 16 amino acids. Written as DNA, the CDR3 is TGTGCCACCAGTGCTAGTGACAGGGGAAGAACCGGGGAGCTGTTTTTT. Translating gives CATSASDRGRTGELFF.